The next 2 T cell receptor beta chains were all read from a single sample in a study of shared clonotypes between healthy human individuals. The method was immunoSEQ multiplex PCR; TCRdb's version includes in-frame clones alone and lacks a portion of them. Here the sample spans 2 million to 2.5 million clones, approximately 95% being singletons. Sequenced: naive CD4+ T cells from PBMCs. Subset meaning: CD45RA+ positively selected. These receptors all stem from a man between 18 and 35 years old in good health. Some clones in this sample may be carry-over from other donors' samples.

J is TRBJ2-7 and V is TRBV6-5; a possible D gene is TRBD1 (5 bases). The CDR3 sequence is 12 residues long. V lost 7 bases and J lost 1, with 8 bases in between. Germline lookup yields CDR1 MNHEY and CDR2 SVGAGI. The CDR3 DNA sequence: TGTGCCAGCACGGCAGGGTCCTACGAGCAGTACTTC. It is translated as CASTAGSYEQYF.

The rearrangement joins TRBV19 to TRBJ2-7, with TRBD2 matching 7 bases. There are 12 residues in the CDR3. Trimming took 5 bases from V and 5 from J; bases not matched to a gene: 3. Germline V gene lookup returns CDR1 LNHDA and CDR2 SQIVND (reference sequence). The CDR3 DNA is TGTGCCAGTAGTGAGACTAGCAACGAGCAGTACTTC. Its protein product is CASSETSNEQYF. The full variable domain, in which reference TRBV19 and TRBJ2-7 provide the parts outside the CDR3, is DGGITQSPKYLFRKEGQNVTLSCEQNLNHDAMYWYRQDPGQGLRLIYYSQIVNDFQKGDIAEGYSVSREKKESFPLTVTSAQKNPTAFYLCASSETSNEQYFGPGTRLTVT.